The present T cell receptor (beta chain) was sequenced within a study of T cells in Graves' hyperthyroidism and ophthalmopathy. Study results and limitations: Also found in blood were most expanded thyroid clonotypes above 0.001.

V dropped 10 bases and J dropped 6; count of bases not matched to a gene: 10. Germline V gene sequence: CDR1 MNHEY, CDR2 SVGEGT. This CDR3 has 14 amino acids. Using RNA transcripts as the source, TCR beta CDR3 regions were amplified. Researchers ran a first-round RT-PCR on the TCR CDR3 using the HTBI primer set. A single record per CDR3 protein comes from TCRdb applying MiXCR to the multiplex PCR reads. The table lists roughly 500,000 distinct CDR3 sequences, roughly 14% of them singletons. The study based diagnoses on clinical symptoms, serum thyroxine and TRAb, thyroid ultrasound and orbital computed tomography. Fresh 10 ml peripheral blood yielded PBMCs. This clonotype has more than one count but fewer than ten. Its antigen remains unidentified.

Sequencing was performed on blood. V usage is TRBV6-2 or TRBV6-3 and J usage is TRBJ2-2; the match to TRBD1 covers 8 bases. The sequence was obtained from a woman in her 30s with Graves' hyperthyroidism that later progressed to Graves' ophthalmopathy. The CDR3 DNA is TGTGCCACAAAAGGACAGGGAGTAGCCGGGGAGCTGTTTTTT. This sequence encodes CATKGQGVAGELFF.